This T cell receptor (beta chain) was observed in a study of graft-versus-host responses after intestinal transplantation. Overall study context: Recipients had transplants, and these were multivisceral, liver-intestinal, or isolated intestinal.

Study-level points and caveats: Across patients carrying graft-donor T cell macrochimerism, allografts held high graft-versus-host to host-versus-graft clonal ratios. Some GvH clones appeared in ileal mucosa or blood before recipient bone marrow.

Assay used: immunoSEQ multiplex PCR; TCRdb lists only in-frame clones, some missing. The sample comprises some 90,000 clones, roughly 92% of which are singletons, and around 0.38% rests with the top ten. Per the germline V gene, CDR1 is SQVTM and CDR2 is ANQGSEA. Trimming removed 3 bases from V and 1 base from J, with 9 bases in between. The CDR3 has 13 residues. A note on this clone: The antigen is unknown.

This chain uses TRBV29-1 with TRBJ1-1; D uncertain. Sequenced here: unstimulated CD8+ T cells sorted from spleen or lymph node cells, sampled before transplant. This clonotype was obtained from a human donor who was the organ donor for an intestinal transplant. The CDR3 is CSVEGHENTEAFF. CDR3 sequence (DNA): TGCAGCGTTGAGGGCCACGAGAACACTGAAGCTTTCTTT.